This TCR beta chain was profiled in a study of regulatory T cells in long-lasting Graves disease. Study as a whole: Positive TSH receptor antibodies alongside over 5 years of antithyroid drugs were what marked Graves' disease as persistent. Study outcomes and limitations: Persistent disease was associated with favored TRBV28 usage and with favored use of TRBJ1-2 and TRBJ2-5.

Regarding time point: persistent/refractory GD, antithyroid drugs over 5 years with positive TRAb. PBMCs provided the RNA from which the TCR library was made. Each patient gave around 9.7 milliliters of EDTA-anticoagulated peripheral blood. Germline V CDR1 and CDR2: SGHAT, FQNNGV. CDR3 length: 15 residues. V was pared by 5 bases and J by 6 bases, with 17 bases between. HTBI primers from iRepertoire and Arm-PCR of CDR3 regions yielded the TCR beta libraries. TCRdb analysed the multiplex PCR reads with MiXCR anew, one entry per CDR3 protein. The sample has about 290,000 distinct CDR3 sequences; around a fifth are singletons. As to this clonotype: The target antigen is unknown.

This sequence was found in a female donor with Graves disease. This material consisted of peripheral blood mononuclear cells (PBMCs), taken when the disease was refractory, from a patient treated with antithyroid drugs. The rearrangement joins TRBV11-2 to TRBJ1-5; D gene ambiguous. The CDR3 spells CASSHGDEGAQPQHF. The CDR3 region has the DNA TGTGCCAGCAGCCATGGCGACGAGGGAGCTCAGCCCCAGCATTTT.